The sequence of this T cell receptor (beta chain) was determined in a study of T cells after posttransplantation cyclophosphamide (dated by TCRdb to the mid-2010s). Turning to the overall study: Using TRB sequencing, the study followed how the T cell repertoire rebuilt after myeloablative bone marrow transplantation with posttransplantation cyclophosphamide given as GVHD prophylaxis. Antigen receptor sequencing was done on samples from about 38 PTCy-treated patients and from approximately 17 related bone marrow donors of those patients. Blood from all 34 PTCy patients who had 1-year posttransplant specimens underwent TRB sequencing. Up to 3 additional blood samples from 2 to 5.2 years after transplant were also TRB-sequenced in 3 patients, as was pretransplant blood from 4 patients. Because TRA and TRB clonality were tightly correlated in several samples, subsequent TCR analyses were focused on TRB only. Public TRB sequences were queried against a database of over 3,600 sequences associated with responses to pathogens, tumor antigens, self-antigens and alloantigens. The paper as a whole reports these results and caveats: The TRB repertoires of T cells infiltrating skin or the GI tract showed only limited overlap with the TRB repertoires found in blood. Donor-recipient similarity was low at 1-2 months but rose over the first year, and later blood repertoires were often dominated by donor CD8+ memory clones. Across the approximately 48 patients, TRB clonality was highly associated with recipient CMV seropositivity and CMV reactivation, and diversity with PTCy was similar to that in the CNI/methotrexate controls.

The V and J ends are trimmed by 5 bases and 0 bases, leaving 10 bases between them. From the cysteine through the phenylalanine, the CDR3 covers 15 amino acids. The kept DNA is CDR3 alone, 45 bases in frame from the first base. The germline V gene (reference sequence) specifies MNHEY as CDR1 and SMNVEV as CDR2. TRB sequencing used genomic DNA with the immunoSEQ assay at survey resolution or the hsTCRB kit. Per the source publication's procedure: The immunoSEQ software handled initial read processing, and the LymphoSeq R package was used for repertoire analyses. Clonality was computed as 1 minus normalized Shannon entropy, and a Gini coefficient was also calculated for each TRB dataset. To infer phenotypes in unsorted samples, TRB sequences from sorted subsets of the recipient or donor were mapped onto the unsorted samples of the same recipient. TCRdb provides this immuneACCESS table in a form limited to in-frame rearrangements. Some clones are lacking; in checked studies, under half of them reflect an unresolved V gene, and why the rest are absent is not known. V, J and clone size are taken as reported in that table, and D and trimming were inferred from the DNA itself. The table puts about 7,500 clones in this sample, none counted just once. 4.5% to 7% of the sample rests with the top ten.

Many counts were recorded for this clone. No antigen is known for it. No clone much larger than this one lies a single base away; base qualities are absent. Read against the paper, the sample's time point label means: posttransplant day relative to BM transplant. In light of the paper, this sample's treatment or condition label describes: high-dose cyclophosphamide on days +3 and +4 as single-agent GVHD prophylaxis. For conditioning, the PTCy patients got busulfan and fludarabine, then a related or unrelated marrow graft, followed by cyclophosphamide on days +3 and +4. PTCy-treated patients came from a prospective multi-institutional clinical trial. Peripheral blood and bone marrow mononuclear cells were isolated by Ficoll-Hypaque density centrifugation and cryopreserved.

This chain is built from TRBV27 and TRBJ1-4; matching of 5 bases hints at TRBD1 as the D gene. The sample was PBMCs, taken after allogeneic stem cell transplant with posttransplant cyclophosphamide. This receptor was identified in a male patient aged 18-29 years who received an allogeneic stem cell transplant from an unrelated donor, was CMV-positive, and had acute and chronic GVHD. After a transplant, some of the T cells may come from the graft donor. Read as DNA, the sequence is TGTGCCAGCAGTCCCAGGGTAGCAACTAATGAAAAACTGTTTTTT. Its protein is CASSPRVATNEKLFF.